The source of this TCR beta chain is a study of blood T cells in healthy people across ages. This CDR3 is 14 amino acids long. Trimming shortened V by 0 bases and J by 4 bases, and 11 bases separated the two germline ends. Germline CDR1 DFQATT, CDR2 SNEGSKA (reference sequence). As for this clonotype: The antigen is undetermined.

Regarding the study as a whole: Investigators viewed diversity estimates from one million T cells as underestimates, the study reported.

The authors ran a second PCR of roughly 6 to 11 cycles using a sample-barcoded 5' primer and a J-beta primer mix. Via MiXCR, TCRdb re-called the 5' RACE reads, giving one row per CDR3 protein. Here the sample spans approximately 400,000 distinct CDR3 sequences, 50% to 60% being singletons. V usage is TRBV20-1 and J usage is TRBJ2-3; D remains ambiguous. The sequence derives from a man in his fifties or sixties in good health. Sequencing used blood. For the CDR3, the DNA is TGCAGTGCTAGAGATGGTCTAGGCCCAGATACGCAGTATTTT. This codes for CSARDGLGPDTQYF.